One sample yielded the 14 T cell receptor beta chains listed below, sequenced in a study of shared clonotypes between healthy human individuals. The repertoire was sequenced with immunoSEQ multiplex PCR; TCRdb's copy has only in-frame clones and lacks some. Of roughly 410,000 clones in the sample, 90% to 97% were seen once. The specimen sequenced was memory CD8+ T cells sorted from blood. The subset denotes: CD45RO+ cells pooled with CCR7-negative TemRA cells. Receptors were obtained from a man aged 25-45 years in good health.

CDR3 sequence: CASSGGRAEQYF. CDR3 DNA: TGTGCCAGCAGCGGAGGGAGGGCCGAGCAGTACTTC. The chain employs TRBV7-9 and TRBJ2-5; TRBD2 aligns across 7 bases. The J call may be faulty, since TRBJ2-7 better matches the DNA end. Germline-derived CDR1 and CDR2 are SEHNR and FQNEAQ (reference sequence). CDR3 length: 12 amino acids.

The genes are TRBV27 and TRBJ2-3; TRBD2 matches at 13 bases. CDR1 and CDR2 from the germline V gene are MNHEY and SMNVEV (reference sequence). After removal of 5 bases from V and 6 bases from J, the junction contained 11 bases not matched to a gene. The CDR3 length is 17 residues. The CDR3 sequence: CASSPWTSGSVRDTQYF. The CDR3 DNA is TGTGCCAGCAGTCCCTGGACTAGCGGGAGCGTTCGGGATACGCAGTATTTT.

The CDR3 here is CASSGKGQGKYNEQFF. In nucleotides, the CDR3 is TGTGCCAGCAGTGGAAAGGGACAGGGGAAGTACAATGAGCAGTTCTTC. The chain carries TRBV6-1 and TRBJ2-1; 10 bases map to TRBD1. Germline trimming cut 4 bases from V and 4 bases from J; bases unmatched to any gene: 7. The length of the CDR3 is 16 residues. Germline values: CDR1 MNHNS, CDR2 SASEGT.

This chain connects TRBV19 to TRBJ1-5; 8 bases map to TRBD1. Germline CDR1 is LNHDA and CDR2 is SQIVND (reference sequence). V lost 7 bases and J lost 3; bases outside the gene matches: 5. The CDR3 spans 14 residues. The DNA of the CDR3 is TGTGCCAGTACCCGGGACAGGACCAATCAGCCCCAGCATTTT. As protein: CASTRDRTNQPQHF.

The rearrangement uses TRBV27 and TRBJ2-7, with 9 bases identical to TRBD1. Germline-derived CDR1 and CDR2 are MNHEY and SMNVEV (reference sequence). This CDR3 contains 14 residues. Unmatched junction bases numbered 4, after V lost 4 bases and J lost 3 bases. As DNA, the CDR3 is TGTGCCAGCAGTTCTACAGGGGGCTACTACGAGCAGTACTTC. It yields the protein CASSSTGGYYEQYF.

This chain links TRBV4-2 with TRBJ2-7; D is unresolved. Trimming removed 0 bases at V and 7 bases at J, with 16 bases between. The germline CDR1 and CDR2 sequences are LGHNA and YNFKEQ. The CDR3 sequence is 15 residues long. The CDR3 region is CASSQEVGMIREQYF. CDR3 nucleotide sequence: TGTGCCAGCAGCCAAGAAGTGGGAATGATCCGGGAGCAGTACTTC.

A word on this clone: The sample carries other DNA sequences with the same CDR3. The chain is built from TRBV9 and TRBJ1-1; D call uncertain. Germline values: CDR1 SGDLS, CDR2 YYNGEE. V was cut by 7 bases and J by 4 bases, with 11 bases left in between. CDR3 length: 12 amino acids. This CDR3 reads CASSGGSTEAFF. CDR3 sequence (DNA): TGTGCCAGCTCGGGAGGGAGCACTGAAGCTTTCTTT.

The gene calls are TRBV5-1 and TRBJ2-7; 7 nucleotides match TRBD2. Germline assignment: CDR1 SGHRS and CDR2 YFSETQ. This CDR3 comprises 12 residues. V lost 4 bases and J lost 7; bases outside the gene matches: 5. In DNA form, the CDR3 reads TGCGCCAGCAGCACCGGACTAGGGGAGCAGTACTTC. Protein product: CASSTGLGEQYF. Full variable domain (rest looked up from reference TRBV5-1 and TRBJ2-7): KAGVTQTPRYLIKTRGQQVTLSCSPISGHRSVSWYQQTPGQGLQFLFEYFSETQRNKGNFPGRFSGRQFSNSRSEMNVSTLELGDSALYLCASSTGLGEQYFGPGTRLTVT.

The genes are TRBV10-3 and TRBJ2-5, with TRBD2 matching 10 bases. Per the germline V gene, CDR1 is ENHRY and CDR2 is SYGVKD. J was trimmed by 3 bases and V by 6 bases; bases with no gene match: 16. CDR3 length: 18 residues. CDR3 protein: CAISGTSVHHTREETQYF. The CDR3 nucleotides are TGTGCCATCAGCGGGACTAGCGTCCACCACACCAGGGAAGAGACCCAGTACTTC.

The rearrangement links TRBV27 to TRBJ2-1; weak D call: TRBD2 (5 bases). Germline loops: CDR1 MNHEY, CDR2 SMNVEV (reference sequence). The CDR3 covers 14 residues. Trimming shortened V by 3 bases and J by 9 bases, and 15 bases separated the two germline ends. The chain's CDR3 is CASSFRGSITEQFF. CDR3 coding DNA: TGTGCCAGCAGTTTCCGGGGTAGTATTACTGAGCAGTTCTTC.

CDR3 nucleotides: TGCAGCGTTGAATCTGGGGCCAACGTCCTGACTTTC. This sequence encodes CSVESGANVLTF. This rearrangement joins TRBV29-1 to TRBJ2-6; no clear D. The CDR3 loop spans 12 amino acids. The V gene's germline CDR1 is SQVTM and CDR2 ANQGSEA. V lost 2 bases, J lost 1 base, and 0 bases lay in between. The whole variable domain, filled in from reference TRBV29-1 and TRBJ2-6, reads SAVISQKPSRDICQRGTSLTIQCQVDSQVTMMFWYRQQPGQSLTLIATANQGSEATYESGFVIDKFPISRPNLTFSTLTVSNMSPEDSSIYLCSVESGANVLTFGAGSRLTVL.

This chain joins TRBV28 and TRBJ2-7; 7 positions match TRBD1. With 5 bases clipped from V and 4 bases from J, the junction kept 5 bases outside the gene matches. Looked up from germline, CDR1 is MDHEN and CDR2 is SYDVKM. This CDR3 has 13 amino acids. CDR3 sequence: CASSVTGEYEQYF. The CDR3 bases are TGTGCCAGCAGTGTAACAGGGGAATACGAGCAGTACTTC. Drawing the rest from reference TRBV28 and TRBJ2-7, the complete variable domain is DVKVTQSSRYLVKRTGEKVFLECVQDMDHENMFWYRQDPGLGLRLIYFSYDVKMKEKGDIPEGYSVSREKKERFSLILESASTNQTSMYLCASSVTGEYEQYFGPGTRLTVT.

V usage is TRBV4-1 and J usage is TRBJ2-7; D perhaps matches TRBD1 (5 bases). The CDR3 runs to 16 residues. Germline CDR1 and CDR2: MGHRA and YSYEKL. The ends were cut back, 2 bases at V and 3 bases at J, with 17 bases in the middle. The CDR3 sequence: CASSQSSNRLYYEQYF. The CDR3 DNA reads as TGCGCCAGCAGCCAAAGTTCAAACAGGCTATACTACGAGCAGTACTTC.

The CDR3 DNA is TGTGCCAGCAGCCCACAAATACTGACAGGGTTAGGCGCCTACGAGCAGTACTTC. This translates into CASSPQILTGLGAYEQYF. The chain has TRBV7-8 and TRBJ2-7; 7 positions match TRBD1. V was pared by 5 bases and J by 2 bases, with 18 bases of the junction left unmatched. Germline CDR1 and CDR2: SGHVS and FQNEAQ. The CDR3 has 18 amino acids.